Listed below are T cell receptor beta chains from one sample, sequenced in a study of blood T cell repertoires in COVID-19. TCRdb keeps only in-frame clones here, not all; method: immunoSEQ multiplex PCR. The profile covers around 500,000 clones, with 70% to 90% appearing a single time and approximately 3% taken by the ten largest. Sequenced sample: peripheral blood. Receptor source: a human donor in a cohort sampled during active COVID-19. Each CDR3 is given with its conserved first and last residue. A D gene is named only where the DNA matches it firmly. The listing skips clone size in some rows; elsewhere it reads once, few, many or a size class.

V gene	J gene	clone size	D gene	CDR3 DNA	CDR3 protein
TRBV30	TRBJ2-6	-	-	TGTGCCTGGAGTCTTATCGACGGCCAGCGACGATTTTACTCTGGGGCCAACGTCCTGACTTTC	CAWSLIDGQRRFYSGANVLTF
TRBV12-3/TRBV12-4	TRBJ1-2	-	-	TGTGCCAGCAGTCCTCAGGTGAACTATGGCTACACCTTC	CASSPQVNYGYTF
TRBV9	TRBJ2-2	once	TRBD1	TGTGCCAGCAGCGTTCCGGGACAGGGGGCCCCGAACACCGGGGAGCTGTTTTTT	CASSVPGQGAPNTGELFF
TRBV10-3	TRBJ2-7	-	-	TGTGCCATCAGTGAGGAACCGCGCTACGAGCAGTACTTC	CAISEEPRYEQYF
TRBV3-1/TRBV3-2	TRBJ2-7	-	TRBD2	TGTGCCAGCAGCCAAGGGCTAGCGGGATTCTACGAGCAGTACTTC	CASSQGLAGFYEQYF
TRBV5-5	TRBJ2-7	once	-	TGTGCCAGCAGCTTGGTCGCCAGCTCCTACGAGCAGTACTTC	CASSLVASSYEQYF
TRBV5-1	TRBJ1-1	-	-	TGCGCCAGCAGCTTGATAGCTGACACTGAAGCTTTCTTT	CASSLIADTEAFF
TRBV6-5	TRBJ2-3	-	-	TGTGCCAGCAGTCCCAGATCTAGCAACACGCAGTATTTT	CASSPRSSNTQYF
TRBV28	TRBJ2-2	-	TRBD2	TGTGCCAGCAGTTTCCTCGGACTAGCGGGAGGGGATTCCGGGGAGCTGTTTTTT	CASSFLGLAGGDSGELFF
TRBV3-1/TRBV3-2	TRBJ1-5	-	-	TGTGCCAGCAGCCAAGGGCGGTATCAGCCCCAGCATTTT	CASSQGRYQPQHF
TRBV29-1	TRBJ2-7	-	TRBD2	TGCAGTGTTTCCCTAGGGCTAGCGGGAGGGTACGAGCAGTACTTC	CSVSLGLAGGYEQYF
TRBV20-1	TRBJ2-3	once	-	TGCAGGGGGGTCGGGGGAGATACGCAGTATTTT	CRGVGGDTQYF
TRBV27	TRBJ2-7	-	-	TGTGCCAGCAGTTCGCCCTTCCGGGAGCAGTACTTC	CASSSPFREQYF
TRBV12-3/TRBV12-4	TRBJ1-1	-	TRBD1	TGTGCCAGCACCCAACCGGACAGGGTAGAAGCTTTCTTT	CASTQPDRVEAFF
TRBV7-3	TRBJ2-2	-	TRBD1	TGTGCCAGCAGGCCTCCGGGACAGGCGAACACCGGGGAGCTGTTTTTT	CASRPPGQANTGELFF
TRBV19	TRBJ2-7	-	TRBD1	TGTGCCAGTAGTATCTCCGGGACAGGGATCTACGAGCAGTACTTC	CASSISGTGIYEQYF
TRBV30	TRBJ2-1	-	TRBD2	TGTGCCTGGAGTGTAGGGTCCCTAGCGGGATACAATGAGCAGTTCTTC	CAWSVGSLAGYNEQFF
TRBV29-1	TRBJ1-2	-	-	TGCAGCGTTGGCGCGGGGCCCGGCTATGGCTACACCTTC	CSVGAGPGYGYTF
TRBV6-2/TRBV6-3	TRBJ1-2	-	-	TGTGCCAGCAGTTTCGGGGGCTATGGCTACACCTTC	CASSFGGYGYTF
TRBV5-8	TRBJ1-1	-	TRBD1	TGTGCCAGCAGCTTGATGCGGGGACAGACGAACACTGAAGCTTTCTTT	CASSLMRGQTNTEAFF
TRBV7-9	TRBJ1-3	-	-	TGTGCCAGCAGCTTAGGCGGAGGTGGAGACACCATATATTTT	CASSLGGGGDTIYF
TRBV7-9	TRBJ1-2	-	-	TGTGCCCACGGGGGGAACTATGGCTACACCTTC	CAHGGNYGYTF
TRBV4-1	TRBJ1-2	-	-	TGCGCCAGCAGCCAAGAAAGTACCAGCGGGGATGGCTACACCTTC	CASSQESTSGDGYTF
TRBV29-1	TRBJ2-7	-	TRBD2	TGCAGCGTTTCCGGGACTAGCGGCTACGAGCAGTACTTC	CSVSGTSGYEQYF
TRBV28	TRBJ1-2	few	-	TGTGCCAGCGTCGGGAAAACAGGGGGCTACACCTTC	CASVGKTGGYTF
TRBV7-2	TRBJ2-7	-	-	TGTGCCAGCAGCACCAGGACTGACGAGCAGTACTTC	CASSTRTDEQYF
TRBV19	TRBJ2-1	-	-	TGTGCCAGTAGTATAGTTGGCCTCTATGAGCAGTTCTTC	CASSIVGLYEQFF
TRBV2	TRBJ1-5	-	-	TGTGCCAGCAGTCCAATGGGGGGGCGCGCCAATCAGCCCCAGCATTTT	CASSPMGGRANQPQHF
TRBV19	TRBJ2-2	-	-	TGTGCCAGTAAGGTTAACAGGGTCGGCACCGGGGAGCTGTTTTTT	CASKVNRVGTGELFF
TRBV3-1/TRBV3-2	TRBJ1-1	-	TRBD1	TGTGCCAGCAGCCTCCGGGGACAGGCGAACACTGAAGCTTTCTTT	CASSLRGQANTEAFF
TRBV19	TRBJ2-1	-	-	TGTGCCAGTAGTATAGTGGGGGCAAGCTCCTACAATGAGCAGTTCTTC	CASSIVGASSYNEQFF
TRBV7-8	TRBJ2-1	-	TRBD2	TGTGCCAGCAGCTTACAATTTGGACAGACTAGCGGGAGCCAAGACAATGAGCAGTTCTTC	CASSLQFGQTSGSQDNEQFF
TRBV10-3	TRBJ2-7	-	TRBD2	TGTGCCATCGGCACACTAGCGGGGGACTCCTACGAGCAGTACTTC	CAIGTLAGDSYEQYF
TRBV6-6	TRBJ1-1	-	-	TGTGCCAGCAGTTCGAGGCAGGGGAGGAACACTGAAGCTTTCTTT	CASSSRQGRNTEAFF
TRBV19	TRBJ2-7	-	TRBD2	TGTGCCAGTAGTAAGCAGCGGGACTACGAGCAGTACTTC	CASSKQRDYEQYF
TRBV2	TRBJ1-2	-	-	TGTGCCAGCCCCAGGGGCGCGGGTAACTATGGCTACACCTTC	CASPRGAGNYGYTF
TRBV7-2	TRBJ2-7	-	-	TGTGCCAGCAGCTCCCTCGACAGGCCCGACGAGCAGTACTTC	CASSSLDRPDEQYF
TRBV7-2	TRBJ2-2	-	-	TGTGCCAGCAGCTTAGGCCTTCCGGGGACCGGGGAGCTGTTTTTT	CASSLGLPGTGELFF
TRBV19	TRBJ2-5	-	-	TGTGCCAGTAACAAGGGGCGGCAAGAGACCCAGTACTTC	CASNKGRQETQYF
TRBV19	TRBJ2-1	-	TRBD2	TGTGCCAGTAGTTGGGGACTAGTAAGCGATGAGCAGTTCTTC	CASSWGLVSDEQFF
TRBV18	TRBJ2-1	-	TRBD2	TGTGCCAGCTCACTAACTAGCGGGAGGGGACCTAATGAGCAGTTCTTC	CASSLTSGRGPNEQFF
TRBV2	TRBJ1-5	few	-	TGTGCCAGCATGCAGAATAGCAATCAGCCCCAGCATTTT	CASMQNSNQPQHF
TRBV7-7	TRBJ2-2	-	TRBD2	TGTGCTAGCCGGGAGGGAGGTGGTACCGGGGAGCTGTTTTTT	CASREGGGTGELFF
TRBV12-3/TRBV12-4	TRBJ1-2	-	-	TGTGCCAGCAGTTCCCTCCTACTCTATGGCTACACCTTC	CASSSLLLYGYTF
TRBV6-6	TRBJ2-1	-	-	TGTGCCAGCAGCTCCTCGGGTAGCTCCTACAATGAGCAGTTCTTC	CASSSSGSSYNEQFF
TRBV9	TRBJ2-5	-	-	TGTGCCAGCAGCGTAGCCCCAACCCGGGAGACCCAGTACTTC	CASSVAPTRETQYF
TRBV30	TRBJ2-7	-	-	TGTGCCTGGAGTGACAGGGTGTCCTACGAGCAGTACTTC	CAWSDRVSYEQYF
TRBV2	TRBJ2-1	-	-	TGTGCCAGCTCCCCCCAGGGCGCCACATTAGGTGAGCAGTTCTTC	CASSPQGATLGEQFF
TRBV28	TRBJ1-1	-	-	TGTGCCAGCAGTTTCCCAAGGAGGAACACTGAAGCTTTCTTT	CASSFPRRNTEAFF
TRBV5-1	TRBJ2-5	-	TRBD2	TGCGCCAGCAGCTTCTCTAGCGGTATGGAAGAGACCCAGTACTTC	CASSFSSGMEETQYF
TRBV21-1	TRBJ2-5	-	-	TGTGCCAGCAGCAAAGTCTCTAAAGAGACCCAGTACTTC	CASSKVSKETQYF
TRBV5-1	TRBJ2-1	few	TRBD1	TGCGCCAGCAGCCTCCGGGACAGGGAGCAGAATGAGCAGTTCTTC	CASSLRDREQNEQFF
TRBV3-1/TRBV3-2	TRBJ1-2	-	-	TGTGCCAGCAGCAGGACAGAGGCTAACTATGGCTACACCTTC	CASSRTEANYGYTF
TRBV9	TRBJ2-7	-	TRBD2	TGTGCCAGCAGCAATGATCGTAGCGGGAGGGCCGACGAGCAGTACTTC	CASSNDRSGRADEQYF
TRBV7-6	TRBJ2-5	-	-	TGTGCCACAACTGGGGGGGAGACCCAGTACTTC	CATTGGETQYF